The clone carrying this TCR beta chain was found once. Assay used: immunoSEQ multiplex PCR; TCRdb lists only in-frame clones, some missing. This sample yields 69,000 or so clones, of which around 94% are seen a single time; less than 2.5% belongs to the top ten. V shed 6 bases and J shed 0 bases, with 10 bases lying between them. Germline V gene data show CDR1 as SEHNR and CDR2 as FQNEAQ (reference sequence). The length of the CDR3 is 14 residues. This specimen comes from a study of T cell changes during pregnancy in multiple sclerosis. The rearrangement uses TRBV7-9 and TRBJ2-3; TRBD2 is a possible D gene (5 bases). This receptor was identified in a female donor with multiple sclerosis, enrolled in a pregnancy study. The sample in question was peripheral blood, obtained before pregnancy. CDR3 protein: CASRHRTSTDTQYF. The CDR3 region has the DNA TGTGCCAGCAGGCATCGGACTAGCACAGATACGCAGTATTTT.